Following are 23 T cell receptor beta chains from one sample sequenced in a study of blood T cell repertoires in COVID-19. Here immunoSEQ multiplex PCR was the method, and the copy in TCRdb shows in-frame clones only, minus some. The table lists some 170,000 clones, approximately 75% of them singletons. What was sequenced was peripheral blood. Every receptor here comes from a human donor in a cohort sampled during active COVID-19.

The chain has TRBV5-6 and TRBJ1-2; D is undetermined. The germline CDR1 and CDR2 sequences are SGHDT and YYEEEE. V was clipped by 2 bases and J by 0 bases, with 11 bases between them. The CDR3 has 15 amino acids. In DNA, the CDR3 is TGTGCCAGCAGCTTACAAGCGAGGGCTAACTATGGCTACACCTTC. As protein: CASSLQARANYGYTF.

The chain couples TRBV10-2 to TRBJ1-5, with TRBD1 matching 11 bases. Germline-derived CDR1 and CDR2 are WSHSY and SAAADI. This CDR3 is built from 15 residues. V lost 6 bases, J lost 8 bases, and 9 bases stayed unmatched. CDR3 nucleotide sequence: TGCGCCAGCAGGAGGGACAGGGGGGACATGGAGCCCCAGCATTTT. This translates into CASRRDRGDMEPQHF.

This chain joins TRBV28 and TRBJ1-2; no clear D gene. V lost 7 bases to trimming and J lost 10 bases, with 19 bases between them. This CDR3 is built from 13 residues. Germline-derived CDR1 and CDR2 are MDHEN and SYDVKM. CDR3 in amino acids: CASTRPSFPDYTF. CDR3 DNA sequence: TGTGCCAGCACCAGGCCCTCTTTCCCTGACTACACCTTC.

The chain employs TRBV27 and TRBJ1-5, with 8 bases fitting TRBD1. CDR1 is MNHEY and CDR2 is SMNVEV in the germline V gene (reference sequence). CDR3 length equals 16 residues. V shed 4 bases and J 5 bases; nucleotides not matched to a gene: 10. CDR3 protein: CASSSSRTGLDQPQHF. Written as DNA, the CDR3 is TGTGCCAGCAGTTCGTCCCGGACAGGGCTCGATCAGCCCCAGCATTTT.

The CDR3 nucleotides are TGTGCCAGCAGGGGACTAGCGGGCGGAACCGGGGAGCTGTTTTTT. It specifies CASRGLAGGTGELFF. The chain uses TRBV28 and TRBJ2-2, with TRBD2 matching 12 bases. The junction had 4 bases not matched to a gene; V was cut back by 6 bases and J by 5 bases. Germline assignment: CDR1 MDHEN and CDR2 SYDVKM. The CDR3 sequence is 15 residues long.

The chain couples TRBV29-1 to TRBJ2-3; tentatively, D is TRBD1 (6 bases). Trimming removed 6 bases from V and 2 bases from J, with 15 bases in between. The CDR3 contains 14 residues. The germline V gene has CDR1 SQVTM and CDR2 ANQGSEA. CDR3: CSVDDRTITDTQYF. The CDR3, as DNA: TGCAGCGTCGACGACAGGACCATCACAGATACGCAGTATTTT.

The V and J genes are TRBV24-1 and TRBJ2-3; 9 bases are a match to TRBD1. V shed 3 bases, J shed 4 bases, and the junction held 7 bases outside the gene matches. Germline V gene sequence: CDR1 KGHDR, CDR2 SFDVKD. This CDR3 has 16 residues. CDR3 sequence reads: CATSDPGTGRPDTQYF. The CDR3 DNA sequence: TGTGCCACCAGTGATCCCGGGACAGGGAGGCCAGATACGCAGTATTTT.

This rearrangement joins TRBV7-2 to TRBJ2-2; no reliable D call. The CDR3 runs to 13 residues. V was cut by 4 bases and J by 6 bases, with 9 bases left in between. Per the germline V gene, CDR1 is SGHTA and CDR2 is FQGNSA. The CDR3 spells CASSSRHPGELFF. The CDR3 DNA follows: TGTGCCAGCAGCTCGCGACATCCCGGGGAGCTGTTTTTT.

The chain employs TRBV4-3 and TRBJ1-1; 10 nucleotides match TRBD1. J gave up 5 bases and V 4 bases, and 4 bases lay outside the gene matches. The germline V gene has CDR1 LGHNA and CDR2 YSLEER. The CDR3 consists of 14 residues. In DNA, the CDR3 is TGCGCCAGCAGCCCGGGGACAGGGGCAACTGAAGCTTTCTTT. Protein product: CASSPGTGATEAFF.

This chain uses TRBV6-5 with TRBJ1-5; TRBD1 agrees at 7 bases. The germline gives CDR1 MNHEY, CDR2 SVGAGI. Trimming removed 4 bases from V and 6 bases from J; junction bases left unmatched: 12. The CDR3 covers 16 residues. The CDR3 nucleotides are TGTGCCAGCAGTTCTCGACAGGGAGGAGGAAGTCAGCCCCAGCATTTT. It codes for CASSSRQGGGSQPQHF.

The chain employs TRBV27 and TRBJ2-1, with D maybe TRBD2 (6 bases). The germline V gene encodes CDR1 MNHEY and CDR2 SMNVEV (reference sequence). This CDR3 has 14 residues. V was cut by 8 bases and J by 1 base, with 12 bases left in between. The CDR3 protein is CASLGGKSYNEQFF. The CDR3 DNA sequence: TGTGCCAGCTTAGGAGGGAAATCCTACAATGAGCAGTTCTTC.

V is TRBV18 and J is TRBJ2-1, with a weak D call TRBD2 (5 bases). Germline values: CDR1 KGHSH, CDR2 LQKENI. The V and J ends lost 2 bases and 7 bases respectively, with 12 bases between them. The CDR3 runs to 14 residues. Here the CDR3 DNA reads TGTGCCAGCTCACCATATCGGGGTCGGAATGAGCAGTTCTTC. It yields the protein CASSPYRGRNEQFF.

This rearrangement joins TRBV6-5 to TRBJ1-2; 7 nucleotides match TRBD1. V gave up 6 bases and J gave up 4 bases; unmatched junction bases: 11. Germline V gene sequence: CDR1 MNHEY, CDR2 SVGAGI. The CDR3 has 15 residues. CDR3 DNA sequence: TGTGCCAGCAGCCCGGGGCTAGGGGGCGTCTATGGCTACACCTTC. This encodes CASSPGLGGVYGYTF.

The V and J genes are TRBV28 and TRBJ1-6; D ambiguous. With 5 bases removed from V and 12 bases from J, the gap between germline ends came to 8 bases. CDR1 is MDHEN and CDR2 is SYDVKM in the germline V gene. The CDR3 totals 11 residues. Here the CDR3 reads CASSPSGPLHF. CDR3 in DNA: TGTGCCAGCAGTCCCTCAGGACCCCTCCACTTT.

This clone appeared a few times. In DNA form, the CDR3 reads TGTGCCAGCAGCTTGGGGCTGAGGAACTCAGGAAACACCATATATTTT. This translates into CASSLGLRNSGNTIYF. This chain joins TRBV5-4 and TRBJ1-3; D remains unclear. Germline lookup yields CDR1 SGHNT and CDR2 YYREEE (reference sequence). The CDR3 contains 16 residues. Trimming took 0 bases from V and 4 from J, leaving 14 bases between them.

V usage is TRBV12-3 or TRBV12-4 and J usage is TRBJ2-2, with TRBD1 matching 7 bases. This CDR3 contains 13 residues. The trim removed 5 bases at V and 13 bases at J, leaving 10 bases unmatched. The CDR3 DNA follows: TGTGCCAGCAGTGCTCTTAGACAGGGTGGGCTGTTTTTT. Its translation: CASSALRQGGLFF.

The chain uses TRBV7-9 and TRBJ2-3; TRBD2 might be the D (5 bases). The germline gives CDR1 SEHNR, CDR2 FQNEAQ (reference sequence). The CDR3 spans 16 residues. Trimming took off 1 base at V and 1 base at J, with 12 bases between the two ends. CDR3 loop: CASSLVEGWGTDTQYF. Written as DNA, the CDR3 is TGTGCCAGCAGCTTAGTTGAGGGCTGGGGCACAGATACGCAGTATTTT.

This clone was detected ten times or more. The rearrangement joins TRBV6-6 to TRBJ1-4, with 7 positions matching TRBD1. CDR1 and CDR2 (germline): MNHNY, SVGAGI (reference sequence). V lost 4 bases and J lost 2; bases outside the gene matches: 4. The CDR3 is made up of 15 amino acids. The CDR3 is CASSSLQGTNEKLFF. CDR3 DNA: TGTGCCAGCAGTTCACTACAGGGGACTAATGAAAAACTGTTTTTT.

By sample share, this clone is medium-sized. The chain has TRBV11-2 and TRBJ2-2; 7 bases are shared with TRBD2. CDR1 is SGHAT and CDR2 is FQNNGV in the germline V gene. This CDR3 is built from 18 residues. The V and J ends lost 3 bases and 3 bases, in that order; junction bases with no gene match: 13. This chain's CDR3 is CASSFSAGPLAHTGELFF. The CDR3, as DNA: TGTGCCAGCAGCTTCTCAGCGGGACCACTCGCCCACACCGGGGAGCTGTTTTTT.

This clone was seen only a few times. The chain has TRBV5-6 and TRBJ1-1, with TRBD1 as a possible D gene (6 bases). The CDR3 covers 14 residues. Germline CDR1 is SGHDT and CDR2 is YYEEEE. The V and J ends lost 3 bases and 4 bases respectively, with 13 bases between them. DNA of the CDR3: TGTGCCAGCAGCTCACAGGGAGTTAGCACTGAAGCTTTCTTT. This gives the protein CASSSQGVSTEAFF.

The V gene is TRBV15, the J gene TRBJ2-5, with 7 positions matching TRBD2. The V gene's germline CDR1 is LNHNV and CDR2 YYDKDF (reference sequence). The CDR3 runs to 15 residues. V gave up 8 bases and J gave up 0 bases; unmatched junction bases: 9. CDR3 amino acids: CATVGGPAHQETQYF. The CDR3 DNA is TGTGCCACCGTGGGAGGGCCCGCGCACCAAGAGACCCAGTACTTC.

V and J are TRBV30 and TRBJ1-6; TRBD1 agrees at 7 bases. Trimming cost V 0 bases and J 6 bases; bases outside gene matches: 5. The CDR3 consists of 15 residues. Germline values: CDR1 GTSNPN, CDR2 SVGIG (reference sequence). CDR3 in amino acids: CAWSVNQGGNSPLHF. In DNA form, the CDR3 reads TGTGCCTGGAGTGTTAACCAGGGGGGTAATTCACCCCTCCACTTT. The entire variable domain, with the rest obtained from reference TRBV30 and TRBJ1-6, is as follows: SQTIHQWPATLVQPVGSPLSLECTVEGTSNPNLYWYRQAAGRGLQLLFYSVGIGQISSEVPQNLSASRPQDRQFILSSKKLLLSDSGFYLCAWSVNQGGNSPLHFGNGTRLTVT.

Only a few counts were recorded for this clone. V is TRBV6-5 and J is TRBJ2-7; the match to TRBD2 covers 12 bases. The trim removed 6 bases at V and 3 bases at J, leaving 6 bases unmatched. The CDR3 sequence is 15 residues long. Germline V CDR1 and CDR2: MNHEY, SVGAGI. CDR3 in amino acids: CASSRGTSGFYEQYF. The CDR3 bases are TGTGCCAGCAGCAGGGGGACTAGCGGGTTCTACGAGCAGTACTTC.